Sequencing of this T cell receptor beta chain was carried out in a study of technical replicates of blood from a few donors. The CDR3 spans 16 residues. Germline-derived CDR1 and CDR2 are SGDLS and YYNGEE. J was trimmed by 2 bases and V by 3 bases; bases with no gene match: 8. Using immunoSEQ multiplex PCR, the repertoire was profiled, and TCRdb retains in-frame clones only, with some absent. The sample holds about 80,000 clones, 89% seen once. This TCR was sampled from a human donor in good health. Sequencing input: T cells isolated from PBMCs. The chain is built from TRBV9 and TRBJ2-5; 9 bases are shared with TRBD1. CDR3 sequence: CASSDRDRAGQETQYF. CDR3 nucleotides: TGTGCCAGCAGCGACCGGGACAGGGCGGGGCAAGAGACCCAGTACTTC.